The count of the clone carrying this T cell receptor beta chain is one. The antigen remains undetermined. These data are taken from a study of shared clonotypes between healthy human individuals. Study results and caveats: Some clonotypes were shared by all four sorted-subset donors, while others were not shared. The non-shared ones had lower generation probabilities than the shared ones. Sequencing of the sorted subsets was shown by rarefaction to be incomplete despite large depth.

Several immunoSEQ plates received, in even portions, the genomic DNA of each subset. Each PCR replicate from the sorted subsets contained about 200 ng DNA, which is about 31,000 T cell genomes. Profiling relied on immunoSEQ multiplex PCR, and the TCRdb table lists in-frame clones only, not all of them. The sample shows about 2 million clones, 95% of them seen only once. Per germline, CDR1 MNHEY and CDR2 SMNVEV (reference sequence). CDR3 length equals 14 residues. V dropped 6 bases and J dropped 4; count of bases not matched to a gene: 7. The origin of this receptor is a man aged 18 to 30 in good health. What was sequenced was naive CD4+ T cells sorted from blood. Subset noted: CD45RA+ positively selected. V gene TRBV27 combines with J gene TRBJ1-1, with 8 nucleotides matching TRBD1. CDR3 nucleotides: TGTGCCAGCAGAGGACAGGGATTTGGCACTGAAGCTTTCTTT. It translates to CASRGQGFGTEAFF.